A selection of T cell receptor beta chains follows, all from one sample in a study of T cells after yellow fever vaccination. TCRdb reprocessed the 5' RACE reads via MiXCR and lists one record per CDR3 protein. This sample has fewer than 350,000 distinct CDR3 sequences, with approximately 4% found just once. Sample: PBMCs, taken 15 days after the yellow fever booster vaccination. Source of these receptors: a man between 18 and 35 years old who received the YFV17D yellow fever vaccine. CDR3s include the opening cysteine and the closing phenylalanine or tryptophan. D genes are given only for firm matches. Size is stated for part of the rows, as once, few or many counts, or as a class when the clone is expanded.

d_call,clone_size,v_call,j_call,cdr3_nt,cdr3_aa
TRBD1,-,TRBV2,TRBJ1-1,TGTGCCAGCTGGGGACAGGGGACGCGCTGGCTGAACACTGAAGCTTTCTTT,CASWGQGTRWLNTEAFF
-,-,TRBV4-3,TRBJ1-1,TGCGCCAGCAGCCAAGGGCCAACAGCGAACACTGAAGCTTTCTTT,CASSQGPTANTEAFF
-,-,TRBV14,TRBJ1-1,TGTGCCAGCAGCCAACGCAGTGGGGGGCCGCTCGGTGAAGCTTTCTTT,CASSQRSGGPLGEAFF
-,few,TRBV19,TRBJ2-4,TGTGCCAGTAGTATAGTGGGGGAAGGGTGGACCAAAAACATTCAGTACTTC,CASSIVGEGWTKNIQYF
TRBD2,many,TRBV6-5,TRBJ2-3,TGTGCCAGCGGGTTCCCTAGCGGGGGGGCAGGAGATACGCAGTATTTT,CASGFPSGGAGDTQYF
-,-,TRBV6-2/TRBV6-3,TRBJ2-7,TGTGCCAGCAGTTACCGGGTAGGGCTTTTCTACGAGCAGTACTTC,CASSYRVGLFYEQYF
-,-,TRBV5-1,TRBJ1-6,TGCGCCAGCAGCTTGGAGGGGGAAAGCTCACCCCTCCACTTT,CASSLEGESSPLHF
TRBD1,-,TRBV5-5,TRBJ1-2,TGTGCCAGCAGCTTGGGGACAGGGTCCCTGAGCACCTTC,CASSLGTGSLSTF
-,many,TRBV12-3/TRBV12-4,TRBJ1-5,TGTGCCAGCAGGGGGACGTTAGGTCAGCCCCAGCATTTT,CASRGTLGQPQHF
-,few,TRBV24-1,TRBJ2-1,TGTGCCACCAGTGATGGGGGGGGGCACTCCTACAATGAGCAGTTCTTC,CATSDGGGHSYNEQFF
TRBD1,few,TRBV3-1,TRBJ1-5,TGTGCCAGCAGCCATGGGACAGGGGGAACTCAGCCCCAGCATTTT,CASSHGTGGTQPQHF
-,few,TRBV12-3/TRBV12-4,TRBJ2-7,TGTGCCAGCAGCCTTGACCCCTACGAGCAGTACTTC,CASSLDPYEQYF
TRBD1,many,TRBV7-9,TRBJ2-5,TGTGCCAGCAGCCCCCCGGACAGGGTGGTCGAGACCCAGTACTTC,CASSPPDRVVETQYF
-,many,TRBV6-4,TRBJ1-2,TGTGCCAGCAGTGACGGGGCAGGGAATAGTGACTACACCTTC,CASSDGAGNSDYTF
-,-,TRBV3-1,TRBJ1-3,TGTGCCAGCAGCCCGCTTGGAAACACCATATATTTT,CASSPLGNTIYF
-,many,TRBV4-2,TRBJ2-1,TGTGCCAGCAGCCAAGACCCCGGGGCCCCTTACAATGAGCAGTTCTTC,CASSQDPGAPYNEQFF
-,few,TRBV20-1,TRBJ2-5,TGCAGTGCCCTTGATCGGGGCCAAGAGACCCAGTACTTC,CSALDRGQETQYF
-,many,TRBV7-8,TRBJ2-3,TGTGCCAGCAGCCCCTTGGGGGGAATCACAGATACGCAGTATTTT,CASSPLGGITDTQYF
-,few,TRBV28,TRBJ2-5,TGTGCCAGCAGTTATCAGTACAGGGCGGAGACCCAGTACTTC,CASSYQYRAETQYF
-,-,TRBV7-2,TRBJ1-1,TGTGCCGGGACCAGGGTAGGAGCTGAAGCTTTCTTT,CAGTRVGAEAFF
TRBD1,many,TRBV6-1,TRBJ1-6,TGTGCCAGCAGTACGGACAGGGGGAATTCACCCCTCCACTTT,CASSTDRGNSPLHF
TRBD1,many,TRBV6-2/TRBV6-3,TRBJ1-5,TGTGCCAGCGCACGACAGGGGCGCCAGCCCCAGCATTTT,CASARQGRQPQHF
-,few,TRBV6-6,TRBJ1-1,TGTGCCAGCAGCTCAAAGGGGGGCAAGAACACTGAAGCTTTCTTT,CASSSKGGKNTEAFF
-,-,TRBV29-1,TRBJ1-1,TGCAGCCTAAGCGGGGCGCTGAAAACTGAAGCTTTCTTT,CSLSGALKTEAFF
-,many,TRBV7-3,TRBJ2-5,TGTGCCAGCAGCCCAAACCTTCAAGGGACCCAGTACTTC,CASSPNLQGTQYF
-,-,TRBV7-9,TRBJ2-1,TGTGCCAGCAGCTTAGTACTTAATGAGCAGTTCTTC,CASSLVLNEQFF
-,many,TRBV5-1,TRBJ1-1,TGCGCCAGCAGCTTCGTGGGGACTGAAGCTTTCTTT,CASSFVGTEAFF
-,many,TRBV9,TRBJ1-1,TGTGCCAGCAGCTCGGCGCGGGGATTGAATGAAGCTTTCTTT,CASSSARGLNEAFF
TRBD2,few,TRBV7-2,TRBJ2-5,TGTGCCAGCAGCTCCCGACGGGCTAAAGCGGGGGAAGAGACCCAGTACTTC,CASSSRRAKAGEETQYF
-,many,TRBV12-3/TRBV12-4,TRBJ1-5,TGTGCCAGCAGTTTAGACCATAGCAATCAGCCCCAGCATTTT,CASSLDHSNQPQHF
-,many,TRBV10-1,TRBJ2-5,TGCGCCACCAGGGGCGAAGGGGAGACCCAGTACTTC,CATRGEGETQYF
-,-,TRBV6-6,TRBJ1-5,TGTGCCAGCCGCGGTATTAGTCAGCCCCAGCATTTT,CASRGISQPQHF
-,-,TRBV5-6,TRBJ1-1,TGTGCCAGCAGCCTGGGGGAGGACAGCACTGAAGCTTTCTTT,CASSLGEDSTEAFF
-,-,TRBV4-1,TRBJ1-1,TGCGCCAGCAGCCGTCCCTCAGTGAACACTGAAGCTTTCTTT,CASSRPSVNTEAFF
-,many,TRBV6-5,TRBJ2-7,TGTGCCAGCAGTTACGTCGCGGGACAGTTCTACGAGCAGTACTTC,CASSYVAGQFYEQYF
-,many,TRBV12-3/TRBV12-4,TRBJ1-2,TGTGCCAGCAGTCCAGGGATTTTCTATGGCTACACCTTC,CASSPGIFYGYTF
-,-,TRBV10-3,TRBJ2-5,TGTGCCATCGGGGCCTACAGCCAGGAGACCCAGTACTTC,CAIGAYSQETQYF
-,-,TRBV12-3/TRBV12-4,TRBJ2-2,TGTGCCAGCAGTTTACCCGGGGTTAACACCGGGGAGCTGTTTTTT,CASSLPGVNTGELFF
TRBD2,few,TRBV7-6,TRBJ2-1,TGTGCCAGCAGCCTCGGGACTAGCCGAAGCTCCTACAATGAGCAGTTCTTC,CASSLGTSRSSYNEQFF
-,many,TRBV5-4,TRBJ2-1,TGTGCCAGCAGCTTCGGTCCGGGCATCAATGAGCAGTTCTTC,CASSFGPGINEQFF
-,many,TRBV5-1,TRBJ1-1,TGCGCCAGCAGCTTGGGGGCAGAGATGATGTTCACTGAAGCTTTCTTT,CASSLGAEMMFTEAFF
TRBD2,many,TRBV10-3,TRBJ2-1,TGTGCCATCGGAGGGACTAGCGGGGGGATAACCTACAATGAGCAGTTCTTC,CAIGGTSGGITYNEQFF
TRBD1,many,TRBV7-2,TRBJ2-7,TGTGCCAGCGGGGACAGGAGTAATAACGAGCAGTACTTC,CASGDRSNNEQYF
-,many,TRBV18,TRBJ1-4,TGTGCCAGCCGGGCGGCTAATGAAAAACTGTTTTTT,CASRAANEKLFF
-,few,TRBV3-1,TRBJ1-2,TGTGCCAGCAGCCCACAGGGTCGCTCCTTTGGCTACACCTTC,CASSPQGRSFGYTF
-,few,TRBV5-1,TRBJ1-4,TGCGCCAGCAGCCCTGGTGGGGGACTAAAACTGTTTTTT,CASSPGGGLKLFF
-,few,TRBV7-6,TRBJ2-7,TGTGCCAGCAGCTTATCTTCGACCCACGAGCAGTACTTC,CASSLSSTHEQYF
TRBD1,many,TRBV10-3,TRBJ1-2,TGTGCCATCACCCTGACAGGGGTTGATGGCTACACCTTC,CAITLTGVDGYTF
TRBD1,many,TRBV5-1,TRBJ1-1,TGCGCCAGCAGCTACACCGGGACAGGGGGTAACACTGAAGCTTTCTTT,CASSYTGTGGNTEAFF
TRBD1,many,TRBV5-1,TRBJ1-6,TGCGCCAGCAGCTTGGGACAGGGGGCTAATTCACCCCTCCACTTT,CASSLGQGANSPLHF